Listed here is a single T cell receptor beta chain. What it recognizes is unknown. The sample is drawn from a study of high-grade serous ovarian cancer treatment subgroups. Study context: Samples averaged approximately 15,000 reads and 7,000 or so unique TCR beta rearrangements. Findings and limits, study-wide: Same-patient tumor repertoires overlapped at roughly 0.1 to 0.79; different patients barely overlapped.

Germline CDR1 MDHEN, CDR2 SYDVKM. This CDR3 has 11 amino acids. Trimming cost V 1 base and J 5 bases, with 2 bases left between them. The repertoire was sequenced with immunoSEQ multiplex PCR; TCRdb's copy has only in-frame clones and lacks some. This repertoire shows about 11,000 clones, around four fifths found once; its top ten account for under 8.5%. Tumor tissue was taken before any definitive surgery or chemotherapy was given. This sequence originates from a human donor with high-grade serous ovarian cancer. The specimen was tumor tissue. The gene calls are TRBV28 and TRBJ2-5, with D unclear. The DNA of the CDR3 is TGTGCCAGCAGTTTATACGAGACCCAGTACTTC. Translated, it gives CASSLYETQYF.